Included here is one TCR beta chain sequence, with context. Antigen unknown. This record comes from a study of cytomegalovirus exposure and HLA in healthy donors. Findings and limits, study-wide: Accurate prediction of HLA-A and HLA-B alleles (for most subjects) was reportedly achieved from TCR beta sequences. High sensitivity and specificity were reportedly achieved when the classifier diagnosed cytomegalovirus status.

In germline, CDR1 is SQVTM, CDR2 ANQGSEA. This CDR3 is built from 16 residues. V lost 6 bases, J lost 5 bases, and 9 bases stayed unmatched. Primers for the PCR totalled 60 Vbeta and 13 Jbeta. The protocol was immunoSEQ multiplex PCR, while the TCRdb copy is restricted to in-frame clones and leaves out a portion. Of approximately 210,000 clones listed, more than 75% are singletons. The clonotype was recovered from a male donor in good health and CMV-seropositive. Input material: PBMCs. This rearrangement joins TRBV29-1 to TRBJ2-2, with 13 bases identical to TRBD2. The DNA for the CDR3 is TGCAGCGTCGGGGGACTAGCGGGAACGTTGACCGGGGAGCTGTTTTTT. It translates to CSVGGLAGTLTGELFF.